These T cell receptor beta chains were read from a single sample in a study of beta chain features in type 1 diabetes. Produced via immunoSEQ multiplex PCR; TCRdb's table is partial and in-frame only. The repertoire consists of roughly 340,000 clones, with about 14% occurring once and the leading ten covering 0.015%. Specimen: naive CD4+ T cells from blood. The receptors shown here come from a woman between 18 and 29 years old with type 1 diabetes. The CDR3 runs from the conserved cysteine through the conserved F or W. D genes are given only for firm matches. Clone size is not always given. Where it is, it says once, few, many or a class for expanded clones.

TRBD1	TRBV6-5	.	TRBJ2-3	CASSLDRATQYF	TGTGCCAGCAGTTTGGACAGGGCTACGCAGTATTTT
.	TRBV18	.	TRBJ2-1	CASSRPSAPPRNEQFF	TGTGCCAGCTCACGACCTAGCGCGCCGCCCCGTAATGAGCAGTTCTTC
.	TRBV2	.	TRBJ2-5	CASSYTQETQYF	TGTGCCAGCAGTTACACCCAAGAGACCCAGTACTTC
TRBD2	TRBV11-3	few	TRBJ2-1	CASSYGGLADEQFF	TGTGCCAGCAGCTACGGCGGACTAGCGGATGAGCAGTTCTTC
TRBD1	TRBV29-1	few	TRBJ1-1	CSVVGQGGAFF	TGCAGCGTCGTCGGACAGGGGGGAGCTTTCTTT
.	TRBV5-1	.	TRBJ2-3	CASSQRTDATDTQYF	TGCGCCAGCAGCCAAAGGACAGATGCCACAGATACGCAGTATTTT
.	TRBV27	.	TRBJ1-2	CASCRGSNYGYTF	TGTGCCAGTTGCAGGGGCTCTAACTATGGCTACACCTTC
TRBD1	TRBV5-6	few	TRBJ2-2	CASSLEDRDTGELFF	TGTGCCAGCAGCTTGGAGGACAGGGACACCGGGGAGCTGTTTTTT
.	TRBV19	.	TRBJ1-5	CASSTDSNQPQHF	TGTGCCAGTAGTACCGACTCAAATCAGCCCCAGCATTTT
.	TRBV5-7	few	TRBJ2-3	CASSCRSTDTQYF	TGTGCCAGCAGCTGTCGTTCCACAGATACGCAGTATTTT
.	TRBV2	few	TRBJ2-5	CASSERGETQYF	TGTGCCAGCAGTGAAAGGGGCGAGACCCAGTACTTC
TRBD1	TRBV5-1	.	TRBJ2-5	CASSSTLDRGETQYF	TGCGCCAGCAGCTCTACCCTAGACAGGGGAGAGACCCAGTACTTC
TRBD2	TRBV18	few	TRBJ2-3	CASSPPSGRVIDTQYF	TGTGCCAGCTCACCACCGAGCGGGAGGGTGATAGATACGCAGTATTTT
.	TRBV30	few	TRBJ1-4	CACGVQGEKLFF	TGTGCCTGTGGCGTACAGGGCGAAAAACTGTTTTTT
TRBD2	TRBV7-2	.	TRBJ2-5	CASSPETSGDPSLETQYF	TGTGCCAGCAGCCCAGAGACTAGCGGGGACCCTTCATTAGAGACCCAGTACTTC
TRBD2	TRBV5-1	few	TRBJ2-1	CATKTGPGLAGNEQFF	TGCGCCACCAAGACTGGGCCCGGACTAGCGGGAAATGAGCAGTTCTTC
.	TRBV19	few	TRBJ1-4	CATSIAGNEKLFF	TGTGCCACTTCTATTGCGGGTAATGAAAAACTGTTTTTT
.	TRBV13	.	TRBJ2-4	CASSFQGSQKRVQYF	TGTGCCAGCAGCTTTCAGGGTAGCCAAAAACGTGTTCAGTACTTC
TRBD2	TRBV7-2	few	TRBJ2-1	CASSLLASGYNEQFF	TGTGCCAGCAGCTTGCTGGCTAGCGGTTACAATGAGCAGTTCTTC
TRBD1	TRBV6-5	.	TRBJ1-1	CASTATGWNTEAFF	TGTGCCAGCACTGCGACAGGGTGGAACACTGAAGCTTTCTTT
.	TRBV11-2	few	TRBJ1-2	CASRPIRAGHGYTF	TGTGCCAGCAGACCCATTCGGGCGGGCCATGGCTACACCTTC
TRBD2	TRBV18	few	TRBJ2-7	CASSPGTSGSYEQYF	TGTGCCAGCTCACCAGGGACTAGCGGGAGTTACGAGCAGTACTTC
.	TRBV29-1	few	TRBJ2-7	CSVVDRASEQYF	TGCAGCGTGGTGGACAGAGCATCCGAGCAGTACTTC
TRBD1	TRBV25-1	once	TRBJ1-2	CASSDYRDRDGYTF	TGTGCCAGCAGTGACTATAGGGACAGGGATGGCTACACCTTC
TRBD2	TRBV27	.	TRBJ2-7	CASSYRPSGNYEQYF	TGTGCCAGCAGCTACCGTCCTAGCGGGAACTACGAGCAGTACTTC
TRBD2	TRBV7-9	.	TRBJ2-3	CASSFERAGGRDTQYF	TGTGCCAGCAGCTTTGAACGTGCGGGAGGCAGAGATACGCAGTATTTT
TRBD2	TRBV5-8	.	TRBJ2-1	CASSFSGSGIEQFF	TGTGCCAGCAGCTTTAGCGGGAGTGGTATTGAGCAGTTCTTC
.	TRBV25-1	few	TRBJ1-4	CASSEWGQATNEKLFF	TGTGCCAGCAGTGAATGGGGACAAGCAACTAATGAAAAACTGTTTTTT
TRBD1	TRBV19	.	TRBJ1-1	CASTPQGVGTEAFF	TGTGCCAGTACCCCACAGGGGGTAGGGACTGAAGCTTTCTTT
TRBD1	TRBV18	.	TRBJ2-7	CASSPALDRRSEQYF	TGTGCCAGCTCACCAGCTCTGGACAGGAGGAGCGAGCAGTACTTC
.	TRBV5-1	.	TRBJ2-1	CASSLVRGWYNEQFF	TGCGCCAGCAGCTTGGTCAGGGGCTGGTACAATGAGCAGTTCTTC
.	TRBV18	few	TRBJ1-3	CASSPPGLTGNTIYF	TGTGCCAGCTCACCACCGGGACTGACTGGAAACACCATATATTTT
.	TRBV6-1	few	TRBJ1-1	CASSGEGDTEAFF	TGTGCCAGCAGTGGGGAGGGGGATACTGAAGCTTTCTTT
.	TRBV7-9	few	TRBJ2-7	CASSLEGQAVSGEQYF	TGTGCCAGCAGCTTGGAGGGGCAGGCCGTCTCGGGCGAGCAGTACTTC
TRBD2	TRBV4-2	few	TRBJ2-1	CASSEHGGGNEQFF	TGTGCCAGCAGCGAACATGGCGGGGGGAATGAGCAGTTCTTC
.	TRBV10-3	few	TRBJ2-1	CAISDGSGGFF	TGTGCCATCAGCGATGGGTCCGGGGGGTTCTTC
.	TRBV30	few	TRBJ1-2	CAWSVGSLSGYTF	TGTGCCTGGAGTGTAGGGAGTTTAAGTGGCTACACCTTC
TRBD2	TRBV6-6	few	TRBJ2-1	CASSSGLAGVYEQFF	TGTGCCAGCAGCTCGGGACTAGCGGGAGTCTATGAGCAGTTCTTC
TRBD1	TRBV9	few	TRBJ1-4	CASSLGQGNEKLFF	TGTGCCAGCAGCTTGGGACAGGGGAATGAAAAACTGTTTTTT
.	TRBV14	.	TRBJ1-5	CASSQVAGSPQHF	TGTGCCAGCAGCCAAGTGGCGGGGTCGCCCCAGCATTTT
.	TRBV28	few	TRBJ1-1	CATLRAGNTEAFF	TGTGCCACCCTCCGGGCGGGGAACACTGAAGCTTTCTTT
.	TRBV6-6	.	TRBJ2-7	CASSSAYEQYF	TGTGCCAGCAGTTCGGCCTACGAGCAGTACTTC
TRBD1	TRBV7-9	.	TRBJ1-4	CASTPRGTAVEKLFF	TGTGCCAGCACACCCCGGGGGACAGCTGTTGAAAAACTGTTTTTT
.	TRBV18	.	TRBJ2-5	CASSPGAQETQYF	TGTGCCAGCTCACCGGGAGCACAAGAGACCCAGTACTTC
.	TRBV7-9	.	TRBJ2-2	CASSLGALGNTGELFF	TGTGCCAGCAGCTTAGGGGCCCTGGGGAACACCGGGGAGCTGTTTTTT
.	TRBV9	few	TRBJ1-1	CASSVASNTEAFF	TGTGCCAGCAGCGTAGCCTCGAACACTGAAGCTTTCTTT
TRBD1	TRBV5-4	.	TRBJ2-2	CASSLGRQGGGELFF	TGTGCCAGCAGCTTGGGGCGACAGGGTGGCGGGGAGCTGTTTTTT
.	TRBV21-1	few	TRBJ2-1	CASSAYRGFNEQFF	TGTGCCAGCAGCGCGTACAGGGGTTTCAATGAGCAGTTCTTC
.	TRBV28	few	TRBJ2-7	CASSSPGQGKTYEQYF	TGTGCCAGCAGTTCTCCGGGACAAGGGAAAACCTACGAGCAGTACTTC
TRBD2	TRBV10-3	few	TRBJ2-5	CAINRGRGAETQYF	TGTGCCATCAATCGCGGGAGGGGCGCGGAGACCCAGTACTTC
.	TRBV28	few	TRBJ2-3	CASSFPGHQRGTDTQYF	TGTGCCAGCAGTTTTCCGGGACACCAACGGGGCACAGATACGCAGTATTTT
.	TRBV18	.	TRBJ2-5	CASSPQRQLQETQYF	TGTGCCAGCTCGCCGCAGAGACAGTTACAAGAGACCCAGTACTTC
TRBD1	TRBV6-5	.	TRBJ2-3	CASSFLGTGITDTQYF	TGTGCCAGCAGTTTCCTAGGGACAGGGATTACAGATACGCAGTATTTT
TRBD1	TRBV4-3	few	TRBJ2-2	CASSRVPGQGSTGELFF	TGCGCCAGCAGCCGAGTCCCGGGACAGGGGAGCACCGGGGAGCTGTTTTTT
.	TRBV7-2	few	TRBJ1-5	CASSQQENQPQHF	TGTGCCAGCAGCCAACAGGAGAATCAGCCCCAGCATTTT
TRBD1	TRBV18	.	TRBJ1-2	CASSKDRGSDYGYTF	TGTGCCAGCTCAAAGGACAGGGGGAGTGACTATGGCTACACCTTC
TRBD1	TRBV28	.	TRBJ2-7	CASSRDSPYEQYF	TGTGCCAGCAGCCGGGACAGTCCCTACGAGCAGTACTTC
.	TRBV19	.	TRBJ2-7	CASSIRSGSYEQYF	TGTGCCAGTAGTATTAGGAGCGGCTCCTACGAGCAGTACTTC
TRBD1	TRBV7-8	.	TRBJ2-1	CASSQRTGYNEQFF	TGTGCCAGCAGCCAAAGGACAGGATACAATGAGCAGTTCTTC
.	TRBV18	.	TRBJ2-6	CASSLPSGANVLTF	TGTGCCAGCTCCCTCCCGTCGGGGGCCAACGTCCTGACTTTC